This paragraph reports one TCR beta chain. Antigen unknown. These data are taken from a study of OX40 agonist ivuxolimab in advanced cancers. Whole-study findings and limits: The 0.1-3.0 mg/kg partial responders had among the lowest clonal expansion.

Germline loops: CDR1 MNHEY, CDR2 SVGAGI. The CDR3 spans 14 residues. V was clipped by 0 bases and J by 6 bases; unmatched bases: 4. TCRdb's table, derived via immunoSEQ multiplex PCR, lists solely in-frame clones and lacks some. The top ten clones hold more than 20% of a sample with approximately 6,000 clones, 77% of them seen once. Specimen: CD4+ or CD8+ T cells sorted from blood, collected in a trial of the OX40 agonist ivuxolimab. The genes are TRBV6-5 and TRBJ1-2; 7 nucleotides align to TRBD1. The receptor comes from an adult with an advanced solid tumor such as melanoma, head and neck, liver or kidney cancer. The CDR3 here is CASSYSWTGDGYTF. The DNA of the CDR3 is TGTGCCAGCAGTTACTCGTGGACAGGAGATGGCTACACCTTC.